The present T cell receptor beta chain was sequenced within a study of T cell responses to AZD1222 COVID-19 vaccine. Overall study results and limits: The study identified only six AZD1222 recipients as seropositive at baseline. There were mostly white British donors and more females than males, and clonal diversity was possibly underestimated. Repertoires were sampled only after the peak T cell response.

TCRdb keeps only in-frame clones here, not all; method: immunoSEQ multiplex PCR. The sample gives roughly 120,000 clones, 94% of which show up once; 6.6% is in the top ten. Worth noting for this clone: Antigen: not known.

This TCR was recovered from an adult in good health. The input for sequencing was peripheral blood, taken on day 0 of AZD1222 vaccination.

Here the CDR3 reads CATSSRKADNEQFF. The CDR3, as DNA: TGTGCCACCAGCAGTAGAAAGGCCGACAATGAGCAGTTCTTC. The rearrangement uses TRBV15 and TRBJ2-1; D gene unclear. The CDR3 is made up of 14 amino acids. Germline-derived CDR1 and CDR2 are LNHNV and YYDKDF (reference sequence). Trimming removed 3 bases from V and 5 bases from J, with 11 bases in between.